This T cell receptor beta chain was found in a study of blood T cell repertoires in COVID-19. Method: immunoSEQ multiplex PCR; TCRdb's copy keeps in-frame clones and lacks some. The table records roughly 120,000 clones, approximately 90% of them present only once. The clonotype comes from a man aged 45 to 65 with COVID-19, enrolled during active disease. Sequenced sample: peripheral blood.

CDR3 DNA sequence: TGCGCCAGCAGCTTGAAGGGGGCAGACTATGGCTACACCTTC. Its protein product is CASSLKGADYGYTF. The rearrangement joins TRBV5-1 to TRBJ1-2; 7 nucleotides agree with TRBD1. The CDR3 sequence is 14 residues long. Germline values: CDR1 SGHRS, CDR2 YFSETQ. With 1 base clipped from V and 3 bases from J, the junction kept 3 bases outside the gene matches.